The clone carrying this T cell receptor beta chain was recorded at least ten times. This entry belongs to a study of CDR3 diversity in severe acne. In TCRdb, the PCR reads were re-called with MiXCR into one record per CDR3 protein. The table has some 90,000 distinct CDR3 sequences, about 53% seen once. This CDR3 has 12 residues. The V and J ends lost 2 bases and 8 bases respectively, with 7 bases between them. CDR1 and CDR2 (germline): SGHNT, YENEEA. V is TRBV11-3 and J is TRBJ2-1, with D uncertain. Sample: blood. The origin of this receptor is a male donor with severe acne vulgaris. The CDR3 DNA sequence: TGTGCCAGCAGCTTAAGTTTTGATGAGCAGTTCTTC. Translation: CASSLSFDEQFF.